The 26 T cell receptor beta chains given below trace back to one sample, sequenced in a study of cytomegalovirus exposure and HLA in healthy donors (dated by TCRdb to about 2017). Libraries were built with the immunoSEQ multiplex PCR assay. Held by TCRdb, this immuneACCESS table contains in-frame sequences only and omits some clones. Under half of the omission traces to an unresolved V gene where checked; the cause of the rest is unknown. Within this sample are about 56,000 clones, with 80% to 90% of them counted one time only. The ten largest make up approximately 15% of the sample. The sample comprised PBMCs. Every receptor here comes from a woman between 18 and 29 years old in good health and CMV-seronegative.

V usage is TRBV4-1 and J usage is TRBJ1-5; 11 nucleotides agree with TRBD1. The V gene end was trimmed by 5 bases and the J gene end by 0 bases; junction bases not matched to a gene: 9. The germline V gene encodes CDR1 MGHRA and CDR2 YSYEKL. The CDR3 consists of 18 residues. CDR3 DNA sequence: TGCGCCAGCAGCGAAGGGACAGGGGGGGTCTATAGCAATCAGCCCCAGCATTTT. It is translated as CASSEGTGGVYSNQPQHF.

The chain recombines TRBV6-5 with TRBJ2-7; TRBD1 matches at 8 bases. There are 14 residues in the CDR3. From germline, CDR1 is MNHEY and CDR2 SVGAGI. Trimming cost V 5 bases and J 6 bases; bases outside gene matches: 9. CDR3 sequence reads: CASSPGQGHGEQYF. In nucleotides, the CDR3 is TGTGCCAGCAGTCCCGGACAGGGACACGGCGAGCAGTACTTC.

The rearrangement links TRBV7-9 to TRBJ2-1; maybe TRBD2 (5 bases). CDR1 is SEHNR and CDR2 is FQNEAQ in the germline V gene (reference sequence). V lost 1 base, J lost 9 bases, and 16 bases lay in between. The CDR3 runs 15 residues. CDR3 DNA sequence: TGTGCCAGCAGCTTAGAACTAGGCCTCCCGGGTGAGCAGTTCTTC. It translates to CASSLELGLPGEQFF.

V usage is TRBV14 and J usage is TRBJ1-2; TRBD1 is a possible D gene (6 bases). Trimming cost V 5 bases and J 6 bases, with 19 bases left between them. The CDR3 totals 15 residues. Germline loops: CDR1 SGHDN, CDR2 FVKESK. The CDR3 loop is CASSRTGRLSNGYTF. The CDR3 bases are TGTGCCAGCAGCAGAACAGGGCGGCTCTCCAATGGCTACACCTTC.

The sample holds one count of this clone. The chain recombines TRBV28 with TRBJ1-5, with D perhaps matching TRBD1 (5 bases). The germline V gene encodes CDR1 MDHEN and CDR2 SYDVKM. V lost 2 bases and J 7 bases, leaving 6 bases between the germline ends. This CDR3 comprises 12 residues. The CDR3 DNA sequence: TGTGCCAGCAGTTTACAGGGCCAGCCCCAGCATTTT. Amino acids: CASSLQGQPQHF.

This clone was seen only once. V and J are TRBV4-3 and TRBJ2-2; 12 bases line up with TRBD2. The CDR3 length is 19 residues. With V trimmed by 0 bases and J by 2 bases, 7 bases remained unmatched. The germline V gene has CDR1 LGHNA and CDR2 YSLEER. The CDR3 is CASSQDVFGLAGNTGELFF. As DNA, the CDR3 is TGCGCCAGCAGCCAAGATGTTTTTGGACTAGCGGGAAACACCGGGGAGCTGTTTTTT.

The rearrangement joins TRBV5-5 to TRBJ2-7, with 10 bases matching TRBD1. Unmatched junction bases numbered 6, after V lost 5 bases and J lost 1 base. The germline gives CDR1 SGHKS, CDR2 YYEKEE (reference sequence). The CDR3 covers 15 residues. In DNA, the CDR3 is TGTGCCAGCAGGCCGTCGGGACAGGGGTCCTACGAGCAGTACTTC. Its translation is CASRPSGQGSYEQYF.

J is TRBJ1-3 and V is TRBV5-1, with unresolved D. Germline-derived CDR1 and CDR2 are SGHRS and YFSETQ. Trimming removed 4 bases from V and 0 bases from J, with 14 bases in between. The CDR3 spans 16 residues. CDR3 sequence (DNA): TGCGCCAGCAGCGAGGGAGGGTCCCTCTCTGGAAACACCATATATTTT. Encoded protein: CASSEGGSLSGNTIYF.

This chain uses TRBV27 with TRBJ1-1; 8 bases fit TRBD1. J gave up 5 bases and V 5 bases, and 10 bases lay outside the gene matches. Germline V gives CDR1 MNHEY, CDR2 SMNVEV (reference sequence). The length of the CDR3 is 15 residues. CDR3 sequence (DNA): TGTGCCAGCAGTCCCCTGGCAGGGGGCAAAACTGAAGCTTTCTTT. Its protein is CASSPLAGGKTEAFF.

The chain joins TRBV9 to TRBJ2-1; 14 bases align to TRBD2. The CDR3 consists of 19 residues. Germline V gives CDR1 SGDLS, CDR2 YYNGEE. J was trimmed by 0 bases and V by 4 bases; bases with no gene match: 9. This chain's CDR3 is CASSPGLAGGRSSYNEQFF. DNA of the CDR3: TGTGCCAGCAGCCCCGGACTAGCGGGAGGCCGGAGCTCCTACAATGAGCAGTTCTTC. Filled out from reference TRBV9 and TRBJ2-1, the complete variable domain reads DSGVTQTPKHLITATGQRVTLRCSPRSGDLSVYWYQQSLDQGLQFLIQYYNGEERAKGNILERFSAQQFPDLHSELNLSSLELGDSALYFCASSPGLAGGRSSYNEQFFGPGTRLTVL.

The sample holds one count of this clone. This chain's CDR3 is CASSQSTVSGNTIYF. The CDR3 nucleotides are TGTGCCAGCAGCCAATCTACCGTCTCTGGAAACACCATATATTTT. V gene TRBV14 combines with J gene TRBJ1-3; no reliable D call. The CDR3 is 15 residues long. Per the germline V gene, CDR1 is SGHDN and CDR2 is FVKESK. The V end lost 2 bases, the J end lost 0 bases, and 8 bases lay between the germline ends.

Here the CDR3 DNA reads TGCAGCGCAAGGGGGGGCACCTACGAGCAGTACTTC. This encodes CSARGGTYEQYF. The rearrangement joins TRBV29-1 to TRBJ2-7; D may be TRBD2 (7 bases). V was shortened by 7 bases and J by 2 bases, with 12 bases between the two germline ends. Per germline, CDR1 SQVTM and CDR2 ANQGSEA. The CDR3 length is 12 residues.

A word on this clone: Other DNA sequences in this sample translate to the same CDR3. V usage is TRBV18 and J usage is TRBJ2-2; 9 nucleotides line up with TRBD1. CDR3 length: 16 amino acids. The germline gives CDR1 KGHSH, CDR2 LQKENI. The junction had 4 bases not matched to a gene; V was cut back by 3 bases and J by 2 bases. CDR3 DNA: TGTGCCAGCTCACCTCCGACAGGGGGTAACACCGGGGAGCTGTTTTTT. Amino acids: CASSPPTGGNTGELFF.

V and J are TRBV7-2 and TRBJ2-7; perhaps TRBD1 as D (7 bases). V was cut by 0 bases and J by 6 bases, with 12 bases left in between. This CDR3 is built from 14 residues. Germline assignment: CDR1 SGHTA and CDR2 FQGNSA. The CDR3 DNA follows: TGTGCCAGCAGCTTAGCGCGGCAGGGGGGCGAGCAGTACTTC. It yields the protein CASSLARQGGEQYF.

This chain links TRBV7-6 with TRBJ2-3, with a possible D match to TRBD2 (6 bases). Germline V lookup: CDR1 SGHVS, CDR2 FNYEAQ. The V gene lost 3 bases and the J gene lost 2 bases, with 9 bases spanning the gap. The CDR3 length is 14 residues. CDR3 coding DNA: TGTGCCAGCAGCTTGTCTAGCGCCACAGATACGCAGTATTTT. Protein: CASSLSSATDTQYF. The entire variable domain, with the rest obtained from reference TRBV7-6 and TRBJ2-3, is as follows: GAGVSQSPRYKVTKRGQDVALRCDPISGHVSLYWYRQALGQGPEFLTYFNYEAQQDKSGLPNDRFSAERPEGSISTLTIQRTEQRDSAMYRCASSLSSATDTQYFGPGTRLTVL.

V gene TRBV30 combines with J gene TRBJ1-1; unclear D gene. This CDR3 has 11 amino acids. Trimming stripped 5 bases from V and 5 bases from J, with 9 bases between. Germline V gives CDR1 GTSNPN, CDR2 SVGIG (reference sequence). The CDR3 loop is CAWEGVTEAFF. CDR3 nucleotide sequence: TGTGCCTGGGAGGGTGTTACTGAAGCTTTCTTT.

CDR3 DNA: TGTGCCAGTAAAGGGGTAGCGGGGAGGAGATATGAGCAGTTCTTC. Translated: CASKGVAGRRYEQFF. The chain uses TRBV19 and TRBJ2-1; 8 nucleotides match TRBD2. After removal of 7 bases from V and 8 bases from J, the junction contained 13 bases not matched to a gene. The length of the CDR3 is 15 residues. Germline V gene sequence: CDR1 LNHDA, CDR2 SQIVND (reference sequence).

This rearrangement joins TRBV2 to TRBJ2-7, with 11 bases lining up with TRBD2. Trimming at V came to 2 bases and at J to 6 bases, leaving 3 bases not matched to a gene. In germline, CDR1 is SNHLY, CDR2 FYNNEI. The CDR3 is made up of 14 amino acids. CDR3 in DNA: TGTGCCAGCAGTGAACTGCTAGCGGGAGGCGAGCAGTACTTC. Translation: CASSELLAGGEQYF.

J is TRBJ1-2 and V is TRBV2, with D possibly being TRBD1 (5 bases). Looked up from germline, CDR1 is SNHLY and CDR2 is FYNNEI. Trimming stripped 2 bases from V and 4 bases from J, with 17 bases between. The CDR3 extends over 16 amino acids. In DNA, the CDR3 is TGTGCCAGCAGTGAAACTATGGGGGGTGCTTCCTATGGCTACACCTTC. It translates to CASSETMGGASYGYTF.

This clone has just one count. The V gene is TRBV7-9, the J gene TRBJ1-1; D not certain. Trimming stripped 3 bases from V and 11 bases from J, with 13 bases between. The V gene's germline CDR1 is SEHNR and CDR2 FQNEAQ (reference sequence). This CDR3 is 12 amino acids long. CDR3 bases: TGTGCCAGCAGCTTTTCGGGGTCGGGGGCTTTCTTT. Amino acids: CASSFSGSGAFF.

The DNA for the CDR3 is TGTGCCAGCAGCCTCGGACAGAGCAATCAGCCCCAGCATTTT. This translates into CASSLGQSNQPQHF. This chain links TRBV5-8 with TRBJ1-5; D might be TRBD1 (6 bases). CDR3 length: 14 amino acids. Per the germline V gene, CDR1 is SGHTS and CDR2 is YDEGEE. Trimming removed 4 bases from V and 1 base from J, with 9 bases in between.

The chain uses TRBV6-1 and TRBJ2-5; 12 nucleotides match TRBD2. Trimming cost V 2 bases and J 4 bases; bases outside gene matches: 2. Germline assignment: CDR1 MNHNS and CDR2 SASEGT. CDR3 size: 15 residues. This CDR3 is CASSELAGGPETQYF. The CDR3 DNA follows: TGTGCCAGCAGTGAACTAGCGGGAGGGCCAGAGACCCAGTACTTC.

The chain employs TRBV7-2 and TRBJ1-2, with TRBD1 matching over 8 bases. Germline V lookup: CDR1 SGHTA, CDR2 FQGNSA. J was trimmed by 5 bases and V by 2 bases; bases with no gene match: 13. CDR3 length: 17 amino acids. The CDR3 loop reads CASSLRPGGDEGYGYTF. The CDR3 bases are TGTGCCAGCAGCTTACGACCAGGGGGCGATGAGGGGTATGGCTACACCTTC.

The chain combines TRBV5-4 with TRBJ2-3, with D maybe TRBD1 (6 bases). V was clipped by 4 bases and J by 5 bases, with 11 bases between them. There are 13 residues in the CDR3. Germline V lookup: CDR1 SGHNT, CDR2 YYREEE (reference sequence). CDR3: CASSDARGDTQYF. The CDR3, as DNA: TGTGCCAGCAGCGATGCCAGGGGAGATACGCAGTATTTT.

The V gene is TRBV5-1, the J gene TRBJ1-1; D is perhaps TRBD1 (6 bases). Germline loops: CDR1 SGHRS, CDR2 YFSETQ. The ends were cut back, 4 bases at V and 0 bases at J, with 16 bases in the middle. The CDR3 has 16 residues. In nucleotides, the CDR3 is TGCGCCAGCAGCCGACGTGTACAGGGCGTGAACACTGAAGCTTTCTTT. This sequence encodes CASSRRVQGVNTEAFF.

The rearrangement uses TRBV4-3 and TRBJ2-1; 10 nucleotides match TRBD1. Per the germline V gene, CDR1 is LGHNA and CDR2 is YSLEER. J gave up 6 bases and V 0 bases, and 5 bases lay outside the gene matches. The CDR3 consists of 16 residues. The CDR3 region has the DNA TGCGCCAGCAGCCAAGAAGTAGGACAGGGGGGCAATGAGCAGTTCTTC. Protein: CASSQEVGQGGNEQFF.